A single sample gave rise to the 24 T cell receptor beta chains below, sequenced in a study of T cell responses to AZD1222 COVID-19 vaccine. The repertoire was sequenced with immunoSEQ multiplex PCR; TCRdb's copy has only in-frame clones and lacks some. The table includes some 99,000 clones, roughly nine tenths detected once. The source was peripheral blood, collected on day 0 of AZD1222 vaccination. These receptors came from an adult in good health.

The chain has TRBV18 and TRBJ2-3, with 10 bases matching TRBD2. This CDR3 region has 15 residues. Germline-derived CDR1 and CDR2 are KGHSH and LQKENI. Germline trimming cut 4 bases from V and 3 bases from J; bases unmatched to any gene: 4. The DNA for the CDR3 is TGTGCCAGCTCACGAGCGGGACTAGCGACAGATACGCAGTATTTT. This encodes CASSRAGLATDTQYF.

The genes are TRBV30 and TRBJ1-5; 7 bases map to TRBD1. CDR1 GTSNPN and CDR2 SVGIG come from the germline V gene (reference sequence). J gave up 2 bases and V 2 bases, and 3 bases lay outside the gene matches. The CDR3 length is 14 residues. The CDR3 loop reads CAWSPTGGNQPQHF. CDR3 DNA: TGTGCCTGGAGTCCCACAGGGGGCAATCAGCCCCAGCATTTT. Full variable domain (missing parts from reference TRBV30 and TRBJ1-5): SQTIHQWPATLVQPVGSPLSLECTVEGTSNPNLYWYRQAAGRGLQLLFYSVGIGQISSEVPQNLSASRPQDRQFILSSKKLLLSDSGFYLCAWSPTGGNQPQHFGDGTRLSIL.

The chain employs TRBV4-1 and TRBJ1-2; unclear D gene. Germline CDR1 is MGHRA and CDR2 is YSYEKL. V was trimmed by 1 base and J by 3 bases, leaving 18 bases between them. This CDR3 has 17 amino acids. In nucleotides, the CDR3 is TGCGCCAGCAGCCAAGCCCTAAACCCGACCGCGGACTATGGCTACACCTTC. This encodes CASSQALNPTADYGYTF.

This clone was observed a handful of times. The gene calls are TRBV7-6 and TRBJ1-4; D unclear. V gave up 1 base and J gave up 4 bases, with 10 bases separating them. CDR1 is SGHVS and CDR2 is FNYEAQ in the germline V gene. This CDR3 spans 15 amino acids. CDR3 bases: TGTGCCAGCAGCTTAGAACGGGCTGTTAATGAAAAACTGTTTTTT. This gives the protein CASSLERAVNEKLFF.

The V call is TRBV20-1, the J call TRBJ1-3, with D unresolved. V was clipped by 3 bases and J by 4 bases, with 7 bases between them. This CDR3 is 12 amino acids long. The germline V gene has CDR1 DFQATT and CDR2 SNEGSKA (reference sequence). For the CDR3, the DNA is TGCAGTGCTAGTTTCGGGGGAAACACCATATATTTT. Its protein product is CSASFGGNTIYF.

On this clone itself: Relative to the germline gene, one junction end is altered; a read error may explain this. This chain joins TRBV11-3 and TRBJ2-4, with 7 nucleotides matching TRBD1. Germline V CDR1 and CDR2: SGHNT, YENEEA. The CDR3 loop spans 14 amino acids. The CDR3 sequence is CASSLGQLKNVQYF. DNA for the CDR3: TGTGCCAGCAGCTTGGGACAGTTGAAAAACGTTCAGTACTTC.

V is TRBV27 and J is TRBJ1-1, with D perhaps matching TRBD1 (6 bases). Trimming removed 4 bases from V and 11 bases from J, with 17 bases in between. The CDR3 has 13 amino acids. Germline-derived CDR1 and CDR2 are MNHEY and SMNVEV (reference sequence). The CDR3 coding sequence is TGTGCCAGCAGTTCCTGGACAGTTAAAAGCGCTTTCTTT. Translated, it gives CASSSWTVKSAFF.

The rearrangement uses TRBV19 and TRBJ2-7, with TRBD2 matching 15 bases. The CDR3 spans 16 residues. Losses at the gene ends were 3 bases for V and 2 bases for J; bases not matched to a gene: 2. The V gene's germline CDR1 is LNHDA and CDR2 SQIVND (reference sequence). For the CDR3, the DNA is TGTGCCAGTAGTATCCGGACTAGCGGGAGGGCCTACGAGCAGTACTTC. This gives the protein CASSIRTSGRAYEQYF.

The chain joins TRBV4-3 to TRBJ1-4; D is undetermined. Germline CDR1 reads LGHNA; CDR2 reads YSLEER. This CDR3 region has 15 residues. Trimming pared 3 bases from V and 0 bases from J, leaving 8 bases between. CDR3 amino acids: CASSHLFATNEKLFF. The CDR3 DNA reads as TGCGCCAGCAGCCACCTTTTTGCAACTAATGAAAAACTGTTTTTT.

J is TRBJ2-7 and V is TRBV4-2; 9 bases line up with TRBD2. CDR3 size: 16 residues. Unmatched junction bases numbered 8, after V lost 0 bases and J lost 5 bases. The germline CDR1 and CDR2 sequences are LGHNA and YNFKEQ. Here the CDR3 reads CASSQEREGRGHEQYF. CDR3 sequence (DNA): TGTGCCAGCAGCCAAGAGCGGGAGGGCCGTGGTCACGAGCAGTACTTC.

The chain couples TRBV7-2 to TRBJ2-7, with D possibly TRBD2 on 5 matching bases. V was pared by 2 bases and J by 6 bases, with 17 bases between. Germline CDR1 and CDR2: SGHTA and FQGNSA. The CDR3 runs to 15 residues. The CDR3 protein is CASSLFGLADGEQYF. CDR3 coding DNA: TGTGCCAGCAGCTTATTTGGTCTAGCAGATGGCGAGCAGTACTTC.

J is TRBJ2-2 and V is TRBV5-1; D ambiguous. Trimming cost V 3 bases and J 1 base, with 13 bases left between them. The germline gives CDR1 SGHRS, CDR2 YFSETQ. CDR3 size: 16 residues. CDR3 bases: TGCGCCAGCAGCTCAACAAAGGCTTGGAACACCGGGGAGCTGTTTTTT. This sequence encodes CASSSTKAWNTGELFF.

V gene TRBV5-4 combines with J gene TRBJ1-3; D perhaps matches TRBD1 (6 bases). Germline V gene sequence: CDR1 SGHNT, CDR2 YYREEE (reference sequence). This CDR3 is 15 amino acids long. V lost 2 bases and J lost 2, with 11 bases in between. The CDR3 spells CASSFDRSTGNTIYF. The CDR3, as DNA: TGTGCCAGCAGCTTCGACAGGAGTACTGGAAACACCATATATTTT.

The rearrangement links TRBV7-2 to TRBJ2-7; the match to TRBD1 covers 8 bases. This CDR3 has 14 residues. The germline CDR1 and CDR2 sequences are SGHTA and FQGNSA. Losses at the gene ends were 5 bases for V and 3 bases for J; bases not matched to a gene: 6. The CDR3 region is CASSPRTGSYEQYF. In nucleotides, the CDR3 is TGTGCCAGCAGCCCTCGGACAGGGAGCTACGAGCAGTACTTC. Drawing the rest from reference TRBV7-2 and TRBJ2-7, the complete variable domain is GAGVSQSPSNKVTEKGKDVELRCDPISGHTALYWYRQSLGQGLEFLIYFQGNSAPDKSGLPSDRFSAERTGGSVSTLTIQRTQQEDSAVYLCASSPRTGSYEQYFGPGTRLTVT.

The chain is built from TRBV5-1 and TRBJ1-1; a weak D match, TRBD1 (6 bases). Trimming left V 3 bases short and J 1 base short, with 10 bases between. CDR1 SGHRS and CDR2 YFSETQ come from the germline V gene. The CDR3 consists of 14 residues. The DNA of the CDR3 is TGCGCCAGCAGCTCAGGACAGCCGAACACTGAAGCTTTCTTT. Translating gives CASSSGQPNTEAFF.

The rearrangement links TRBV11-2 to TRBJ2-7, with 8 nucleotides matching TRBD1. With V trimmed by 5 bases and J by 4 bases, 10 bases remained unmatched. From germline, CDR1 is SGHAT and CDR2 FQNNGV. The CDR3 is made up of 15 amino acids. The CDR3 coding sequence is TGTGCCAGCAGCCATGGGACAGGCCCCCAGTACGAGCAGTACTTC. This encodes CASSHGTGPQYEQYF.

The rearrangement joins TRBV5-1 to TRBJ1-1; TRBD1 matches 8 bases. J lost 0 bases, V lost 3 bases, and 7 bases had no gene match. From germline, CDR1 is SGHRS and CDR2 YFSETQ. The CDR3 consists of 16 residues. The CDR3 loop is CASSSTGATMNTEAFF. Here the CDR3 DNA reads TGCGCCAGCAGCTCGACAGGGGCGACCATGAACACTGAAGCTTTCTTT.

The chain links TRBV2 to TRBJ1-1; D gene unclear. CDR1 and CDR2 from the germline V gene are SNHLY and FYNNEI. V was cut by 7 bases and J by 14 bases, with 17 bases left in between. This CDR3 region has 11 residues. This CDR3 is CASKEGQPAFF. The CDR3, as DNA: TGTGCCAGCAAAGAGGGCCAGCCCGCGTTCTTT.

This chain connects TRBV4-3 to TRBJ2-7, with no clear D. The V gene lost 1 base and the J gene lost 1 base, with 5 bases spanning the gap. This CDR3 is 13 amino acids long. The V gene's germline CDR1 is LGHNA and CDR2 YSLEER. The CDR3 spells CASSQVQSYEQYF. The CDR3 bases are TGCGCCAGCAGCCAAGTACAGTCCTACGAGCAGTACTTC.

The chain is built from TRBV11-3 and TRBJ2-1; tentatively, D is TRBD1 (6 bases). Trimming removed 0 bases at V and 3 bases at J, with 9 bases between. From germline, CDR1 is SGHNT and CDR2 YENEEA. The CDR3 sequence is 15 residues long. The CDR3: CASSLEVQGYNEQFF. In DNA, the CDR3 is TGTGCCAGCAGCTTAGAGGTACAGGGCTACAATGAGCAGTTCTTC.

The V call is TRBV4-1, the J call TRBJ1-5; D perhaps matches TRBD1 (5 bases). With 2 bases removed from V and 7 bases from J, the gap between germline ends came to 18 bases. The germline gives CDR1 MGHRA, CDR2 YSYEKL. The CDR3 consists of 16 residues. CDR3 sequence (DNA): TGCGCCAGCAGCCAATTACTAGACAGTGGACGACAGCCCCAGCATTTT. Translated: CASSQLLDSGRQPQHF.

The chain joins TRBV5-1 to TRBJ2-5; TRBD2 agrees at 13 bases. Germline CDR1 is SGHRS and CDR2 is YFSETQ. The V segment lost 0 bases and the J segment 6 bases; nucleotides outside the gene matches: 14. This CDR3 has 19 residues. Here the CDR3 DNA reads TGCGCCAGCAGCTTGGAAGGGACTGGACTAGCGGGGGCAGTCAAGACCCAGTACTTC. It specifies CASSLEGTGLAGAVKTQYF.

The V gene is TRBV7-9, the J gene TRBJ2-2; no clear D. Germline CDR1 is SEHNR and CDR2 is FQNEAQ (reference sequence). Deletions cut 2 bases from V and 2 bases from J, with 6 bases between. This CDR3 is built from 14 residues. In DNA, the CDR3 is TGTGCCAGCAGCTTAACAGTTAACACCGGGGAGCTGTTTTTT. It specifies CASSLTVNTGELFF.

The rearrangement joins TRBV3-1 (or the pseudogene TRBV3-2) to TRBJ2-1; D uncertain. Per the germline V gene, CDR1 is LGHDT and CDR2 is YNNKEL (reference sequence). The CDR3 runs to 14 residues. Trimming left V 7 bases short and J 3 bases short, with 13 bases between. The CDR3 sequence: CASKASGFYNEQFF. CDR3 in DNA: TGTGCCAGCAAGGCTAGTGGGTTCTACAATGAGCAGTTCTTC.